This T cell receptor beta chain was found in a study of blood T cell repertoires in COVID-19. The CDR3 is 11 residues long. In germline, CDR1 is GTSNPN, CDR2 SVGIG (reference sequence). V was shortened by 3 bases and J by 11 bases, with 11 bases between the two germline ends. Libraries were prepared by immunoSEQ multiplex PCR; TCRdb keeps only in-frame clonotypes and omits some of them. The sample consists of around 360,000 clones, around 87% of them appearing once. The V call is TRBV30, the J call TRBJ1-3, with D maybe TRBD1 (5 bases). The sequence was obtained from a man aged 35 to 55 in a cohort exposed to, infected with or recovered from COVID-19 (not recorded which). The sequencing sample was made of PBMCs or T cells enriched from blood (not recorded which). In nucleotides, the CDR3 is TGTGCCTGGAGGGCGGGGGGTGCCATATATTTT. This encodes CAWRAGGAIYF.